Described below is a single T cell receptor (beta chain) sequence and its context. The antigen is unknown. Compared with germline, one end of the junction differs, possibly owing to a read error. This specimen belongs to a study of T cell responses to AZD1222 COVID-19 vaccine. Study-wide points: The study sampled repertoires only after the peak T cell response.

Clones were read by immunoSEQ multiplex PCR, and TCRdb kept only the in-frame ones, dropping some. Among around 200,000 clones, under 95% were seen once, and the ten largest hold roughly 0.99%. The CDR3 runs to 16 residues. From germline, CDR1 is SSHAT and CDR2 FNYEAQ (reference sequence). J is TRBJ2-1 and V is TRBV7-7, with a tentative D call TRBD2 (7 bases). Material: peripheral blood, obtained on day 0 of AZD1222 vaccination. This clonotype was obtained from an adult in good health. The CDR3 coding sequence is TGTGCTAGCAGCTTAATTGGGGGGGCCGGGTACAATGAGCAGTTCTTC. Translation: CASSLIGGAGYNEQFF.